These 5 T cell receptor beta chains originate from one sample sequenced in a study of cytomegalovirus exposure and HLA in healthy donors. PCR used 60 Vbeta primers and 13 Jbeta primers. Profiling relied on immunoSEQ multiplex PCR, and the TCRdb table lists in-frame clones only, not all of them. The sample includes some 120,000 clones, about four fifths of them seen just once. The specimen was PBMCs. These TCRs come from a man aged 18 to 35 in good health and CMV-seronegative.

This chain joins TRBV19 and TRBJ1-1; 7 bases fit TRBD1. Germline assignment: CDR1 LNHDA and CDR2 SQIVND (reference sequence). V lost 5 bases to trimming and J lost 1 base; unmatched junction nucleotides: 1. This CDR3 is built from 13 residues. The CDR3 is CASSWTGNTEAFF. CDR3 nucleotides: TGTGCCAGTAGTTGGACAGGGAACACTGAAGCTTTCTTT.

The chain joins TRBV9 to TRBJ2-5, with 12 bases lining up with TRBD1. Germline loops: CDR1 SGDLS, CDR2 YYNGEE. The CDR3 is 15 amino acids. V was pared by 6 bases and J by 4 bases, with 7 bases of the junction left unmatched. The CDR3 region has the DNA TGTGCCAGCAACCCGGGACAGGGGGCCCTAGAGACCCAGTACTTC. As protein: CASNPGQGALETQYF.

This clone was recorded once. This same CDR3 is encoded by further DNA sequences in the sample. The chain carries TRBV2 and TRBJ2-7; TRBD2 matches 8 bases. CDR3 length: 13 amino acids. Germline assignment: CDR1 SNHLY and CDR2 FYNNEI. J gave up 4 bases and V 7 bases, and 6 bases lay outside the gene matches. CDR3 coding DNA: TGTGCCAGCAACCCGGGGGGGCGTTACGAGCAGTACTTC. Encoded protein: CASNPGGRYEQYF.

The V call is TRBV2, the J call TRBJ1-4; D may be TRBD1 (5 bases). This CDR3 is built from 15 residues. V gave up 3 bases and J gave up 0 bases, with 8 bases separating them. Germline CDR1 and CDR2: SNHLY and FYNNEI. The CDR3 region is CASSDRVPTNEKLFF. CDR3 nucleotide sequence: TGTGCCAGCAGTGACAGGGTTCCAACTAATGAAAAACTGTTTTTT.

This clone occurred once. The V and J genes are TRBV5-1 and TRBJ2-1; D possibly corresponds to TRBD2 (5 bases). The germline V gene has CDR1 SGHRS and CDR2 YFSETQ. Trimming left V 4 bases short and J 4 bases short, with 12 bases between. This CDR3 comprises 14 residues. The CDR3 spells CASSPPDSYNEQFF. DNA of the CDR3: TGCGCCAGCAGCCCTCCGGACTCTTACAATGAGCAGTTCTTC.